What follows are 28 T cell receptor beta chains derived from one specimen sequenced in a study of T cell clonotyping in hematopoietic cell transplantation. Measured with immunoSEQ multiplex PCR; TCRdb has only the in-frame clones, and not every one. The profile covers approximately 5,100 clones, with 80% to 95% appearing a single time and less than 6.5% taken by the ten largest. The specimen was peripheral blood mononuclear cells. The origin of the receptors is a middle-aged man in good health. Some clones in this sample may be carry-over from other donors' samples.

Here the CDR3 DNA reads TGTGCCAGCGCCGGTGACTACACAGATACGCAGTATTTT. Translating it yields CASAGDYTDTQYF. This chain connects TRBV2 to TRBJ2-3, with a possible D match to TRBD2 (5 bases). CDR1 SNHLY and CDR2 FYNNEI come from the germline V gene. V was shortened by 8 bases and J by 2 bases, with 11 bases between the two germline ends. CDR3 length: 13 amino acids.

The J gene is TRBJ2-7, the V gene TRBV29-1, with D possibly being TRBD1 or TRBD2 (5 bases each). This CDR3 is 12 amino acids long. CDR1 SQVTM and CDR2 ANQGSEA come from the germline V gene. Trimming left V 7 bases short and J 6 bases short, with 16 bases between. CDR3 sequence reads: CSATGTNGEQYF. The CDR3 bases are TGCAGCGCTACCGGGACGAATGGCGAGCAGTACTTC.

V and J are TRBV6-6 and TRBJ2-7; 12 bases are a match to TRBD2. The trim removed 5 bases at V and 5 bases at J, leaving 7 bases unmatched. The CDR3 totals 15 residues. Per germline, CDR1 MNHNY and CDR2 SVGAGI (reference sequence). The CDR3 DNA sequence: TGTGCCAGCAGTCTAGCGGGAGGGCCATCTGACGAGCAGTACTTC. Protein product: CASSLAGGPSDEQYF.

The J gene is TRBJ1-2, the V gene TRBV10-3, with 9 bases lining up with TRBD1. From germline, CDR1 is ENHRY and CDR2 SYGVKD. J gave up 6 bases and V 1 base, and 6 bases lay outside the gene matches. This CDR3 region has 15 residues. The CDR3 bases are TGTGCCATCAGTGAGTTTGGACAGGGGCAGGATGGCTACACCTTC. It is translated as CAISEFGQGQDGYTF.

DNA for the CDR3: TGTGCCAGCAGAACACTAGCGGGGGGTCCTAGCACCGGGGAGCTGTTTTTT. Translating it yields CASRTLAGGPSTGELFF. This chain links TRBV7-6 with TRBJ2-2, with TRBD2 matching 12 bases. This CDR3 is 17 amino acids long. Germline V gives CDR1 SGHVS, CDR2 FNYEAQ. Trimming took 6 bases from V and 4 from J; bases not matched to a gene: 9.

The chain joins TRBV28 to TRBJ1-4; possibly TRBD1 for D (5 bases). The V gene lost 1 base and the J gene lost 10 bases, with 19 bases spanning the gap. The germline gives CDR1 MDHEN, CDR2 SYDVKM. The CDR3 is 16 residues long. CDR3 sequence: CASSLSLGDLDGKLFF. The CDR3 bases are TGTGCCAGCAGTTTATCGTTGGGGGATCTCGACGGAAAACTGTTTTTT.

V gene TRBV7-9 combines with J gene TRBJ2-7, with 8 nucleotides matching TRBD2. Per the germline V gene, CDR1 is SEHNR and CDR2 is FQNEAQ (reference sequence). The CDR3 consists of 15 residues. V lost 0 bases, J lost 4 bases, and 5 bases stayed unmatched. CDR3 DNA: TGTGCCAGCAGCTTAGCACGGGGGGGGCCGTACGAGCAGTACTTC. Translation: CASSLARGGPYEQYF.

This chain connects TRBV5-1 to TRBJ2-7, with D perhaps TRBD2 (6 bases). V was shortened by 7 bases and J by 2 bases, with 16 bases between the two germline ends. CDR3 length equals 14 residues. CDR1 is SGHRS, CDR2 YFSETQ, per germline. The CDR3 DNA is TGCGCCAGCTCTCGGGACTTAAAAACCTACGAGCAGTACTTC. It yields the protein CASSRDLKTYEQYF.

The rearrangement joins TRBV5-4 to TRBJ1-2; D perhaps matches TRBD1 (5 bases). Germline loops: CDR1 SGHNT, CDR2 YYREEE (reference sequence). V shed 2 bases and J shed 8 bases, with 16 bases lying between them. This CDR3 is built from 14 residues. The CDR3 DNA reads TGTGCCAGCAGCTTTGGTCAGGGTACTGGGGGCTACACCTTC. This translates into CASSFGQGTGGYTF.

The rearrangement links TRBV6-9 to TRBJ1-4, with 7 bases that match TRBD1. In germline, CDR1 is MNHGY, CDR2 SVAAGI. The V and J ends lost 3 bases and 5 bases, in that order; junction bases with no gene match: 9. The CDR3 is 16 residues long. The CDR3 sequence is CASSYSGRGTNEKLFF. CDR3 in DNA: TGTGCCAGCAGTTACTCCGGCAGGGGGACAAATGAAAAACTGTTTTTT.

The chain couples TRBV12-5 to TRBJ2-7; TRBD2 matches at 7 bases. The CDR3 has 15 amino acids. CDR1 and CDR2 (germline): LGHNT, FRNRAP. V trimming: 1 base; J trimming: 6 bases; junction bases outside the gene matches: 9. The CDR3 region has the DNA TGTGCTAGTGGTTTGGACCAGGGAGGGCCGGGCGAGCAGTACTTC. Protein sequence: CASGLDQGGPGEQYF.

V gene TRBV11-2 combines with J gene TRBJ1-1; D is ambiguous. Trimming removed 5 bases at V and 5 bases at J, with 6 bases between. This CDR3 has 11 residues. The germline V gene has CDR1 SGHAT and CDR2 FQNNGV. The CDR3 loop is CASSRTTEAFF. The CDR3 DNA reads TGTGCCAGCAGCCGCACGACTGAAGCTTTCTTT.

The chain has TRBV5-1 and TRBJ2-1; 11 bases match TRBD2. Trimming took 3 bases from V and 7 from J; bases not matched to a gene: 9. The length of the CDR3 is 16 residues. CDR1 SGHRS and CDR2 YFSETQ come from the germline V gene. CDR3: CASSSLAGGSENEQFF. CDR3 in DNA: TGCGCCAGCAGCTCGCTAGCGGGAGGATCGGAGAATGAGCAGTTCTTC.

The chain combines TRBV4-3 with TRBJ2-2, with 7 bases aligning to TRBD1. The germline CDR1 and CDR2 sequences are LGHNA and YSLEER. V trimming: 3 bases; J trimming: 1 base; junction bases outside the gene matches: 8. The CDR3 is 17 residues long. In DNA, the CDR3 is TGCGCCAGCAGCCAGAGGACCGGGACAGTGAACACCGGGGAGCTGTTTTTT. Its protein product is CASSQRTGTVNTGELFF.

The rearrangement uses TRBV7-2 and TRBJ2-7, with 8 bases aligning to TRBD1. J lost 2 bases, V lost 1 base, and 4 bases had no gene match. The CDR3 sequence is 15 residues long. The germline V gene has CDR1 SGHTA and CDR2 FQGNSA. The CDR3, as DNA: TGTGCCAGCAGCTTAGGACCGACAGGGGCCTACGAGCAGTACTTC. It translates to CASSLGPTGAYEQYF.

V and J are TRBV7-9 and TRBJ1-4; 8 bases match TRBD1. Germline V gene lookup returns CDR1 SEHNR and CDR2 FQNEAQ (reference sequence). V trimming: 5 bases; J trimming: 8 bases; junction bases outside the gene matches: 7. This CDR3 region has 14 residues. CDR3 bases: TGTGCCAGCAGCCCGGGACAGGTTGACGAAAAACTGTTTTTT. It specifies CASSPGQVDEKLFF.

The gene calls are TRBV6-1 and TRBJ2-7; 7 positions agree with TRBD1. Germline lookup yields CDR1 MNHNS and CDR2 SASEGT. This CDR3 is built from 14 residues. V trimming: 7 bases; J trimming: 0 bases; junction bases outside the gene matches: 6. The CDR3: CASTTDRSSYEQYF. The CDR3 region has the DNA TGTGCCAGCACCACGGACAGGAGCTCCTACGAGCAGTACTTC.

This clone has just a few counts. The J gene is TRBJ1-2, the V gene TRBV29-1; D might be TRBD1 (6 bases). Germline-derived CDR1 and CDR2 are SQVTM and ANQGSEA. The V end was cut by 0 bases, the J end by 4 bases, with 12 bases between. The CDR3 length is 14 residues. CDR3 protein: CSVEDYGGFYGYTF. In DNA, the CDR3 is TGCAGCGTTGAAGATTACGGGGGCTTCTATGGCTACACCTTC.

This sequence joins TRBV6-6 and TRBJ2-3; D is unclear. The V end lost 2 bases, the J end lost 0 bases, and 9 bases lay between the germline ends. The CDR3 spans 15 residues. CDR1 is MNHNY and CDR2 is SVGAGI in the germline V gene (reference sequence). The CDR3 loop reads CASSYGDLSTDTQYF. The CDR3 region has the DNA TGTGCCAGCAGTTACGGGGATTTGAGCACAGATACGCAGTATTTT.

This chain uses TRBV10-3 with TRBJ2-7; 14 bases are a match to TRBD2. Looked up from germline, CDR1 is ENHRY and CDR2 is SYGVKD. This CDR3 has 14 amino acids. V shed 7 bases, J shed 5 bases, and the junction held 4 bases outside the gene matches. In nucleotides, the CDR3 is TGTGCCATCAAGCCGACTAGCGGGAGGGACGAGCAGTACTTC. It is translated as CAIKPTSGRDEQYF.

This rearrangement joins TRBV7-2 to TRBJ1-2, with 9 bases matching TRBD1. The CDR3 sequence is 14 residues long. Germline V gene lookup returns CDR1 SGHTA and CDR2 FQGNSA. Unmatched junction bases numbered 8, after V lost 5 bases and J lost 7 bases. DNA of the CDR3: TGTGCCAGCAGCCGGGACAGGGTCTCGTCTGGCTACACCTTC. Protein product: CASSRDRVSSGYTF.

This rearrangement joins TRBV5-1 to TRBJ2-1; D not resolved. V was cut by 4 bases and J by 7 bases, with 9 bases left in between. Germline V gene sequence: CDR1 SGHRS, CDR2 YFSETQ. The CDR3 covers 12 residues. The CDR3 DNA follows: TGCGCCAGCAGCCCACCAAGGAATGAGCAGTTCTTC. Translation: CASSPPRNEQFF.

This chain joins TRBV6-1 and TRBJ1-2; the match to TRBD1 covers 7 bases. This CDR3 contains 14 residues. V dropped 5 bases and J dropped 3; count of bases not matched to a gene: 6. Germline V CDR1 and CDR2: MNHNS, SASEGT. CDR3 in DNA: TGTGCCAGCAGTCCTAACAGGGGCCACTATGGCTACACCTTC. The encoded protein is CASSPNRGHYGYTF.

The rearrangement uses TRBV18 and TRBJ1-4; maybe TRBD1 (6 bases). Trimming left V 3 bases short and J 4 bases short, with 15 bases between. Germline V gene sequence: CDR1 KGHSH, CDR2 LQKENI. This CDR3 spans 16 amino acids. The CDR3 nucleotides read TGTGCCAGCTCACCCCTGGTGGGCAGGGGTAATGAAAAACTGTTTTTT. Its protein is CASSPLVGRGNEKLFF. The full variable domain, its missing parts supplied by reference TRBV18 and TRBJ1-4, is NAGVMQNPRHLVRRRGQEARLRCSPMKGHSHVYWYRQLPEEGLKFMVYLQKENIIDESGMPKERFSAEFPKEGPSILRIQQVVRGDSAAYFCASSPLVGRGNEKLFFGSGTQLSVL.

The table lists this clone with a few counts. V and J are TRBV6-5 and TRBJ2-3, with D unresolved. Germline CDR1 and CDR2: MNHEY and SVGAGI. There are 14 residues in the CDR3. V was cut by 6 bases and J by 6 bases, with 16 bases left in between. The CDR3 DNA reads TGTGCCAGCAGCTGGACCCTTACGTCGGATACGCAGTATTTT. Its translation: CASSWTLTSDTQYF.

The chain employs TRBV10-3 and TRBJ1-2, with a tentative D call TRBD1 (6 bases). There are 12 residues in the CDR3. With 10 bases removed from V and 8 bases from J, the gap between germline ends came to 17 bases. Germline V CDR1 and CDR2: ENHRY, SYGVKD. CDR3: CATSRGGDGYTF. In DNA, the CDR3 is TGTGCCACCTCAAGGGGGGGCGACGGCTACACCTTC.

The rearrangement joins TRBV19 to TRBJ1-3, with a weak D call TRBD1 (6 bases). The CDR3 is made up of 15 amino acids. Trimming removed 2 bases at V and 8 bases at J, with 16 bases between. Per germline, CDR1 LNHDA and CDR2 SQIVND (reference sequence). CDR3 DNA: TGTGCCAGTAGTATAATCAAGGGGGACGTGGACACCATATATTTT. This encodes CASSIIKGDVDTIYF.

The V call is TRBV19, the J call TRBJ2-2, with TRBD2 matching over 9 bases. Germline V gene sequence: CDR1 LNHDA, CDR2 SQIVND (reference sequence). The CDR3 extends over 15 amino acids. V was clipped by 5 bases and J by 9 bases; unmatched bases: 10. Here the CDR3 DNA reads TGTGCCAGTAGTCCTTCCTTAGCGGGAGACAGGGAGCTGTTTTTT. As protein: CASSPSLAGDRELFF.